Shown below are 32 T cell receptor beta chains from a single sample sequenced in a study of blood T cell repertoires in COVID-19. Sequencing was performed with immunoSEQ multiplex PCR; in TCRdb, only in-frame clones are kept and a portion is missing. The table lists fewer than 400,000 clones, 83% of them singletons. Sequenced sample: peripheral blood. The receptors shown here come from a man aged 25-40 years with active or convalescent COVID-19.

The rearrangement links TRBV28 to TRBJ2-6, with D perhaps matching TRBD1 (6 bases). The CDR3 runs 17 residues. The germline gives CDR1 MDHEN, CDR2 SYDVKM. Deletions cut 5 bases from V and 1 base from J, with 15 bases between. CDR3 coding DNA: TGTGCCAGCAGTACCACAGGGTTTCTATCTGGGGCCAACGTCCTGACTTTC. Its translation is CASSTTGFLSGANVLTF.

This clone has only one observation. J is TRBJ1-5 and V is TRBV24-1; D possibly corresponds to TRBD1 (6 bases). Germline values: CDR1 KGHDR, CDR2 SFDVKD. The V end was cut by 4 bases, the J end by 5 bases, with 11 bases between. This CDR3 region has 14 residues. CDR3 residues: CATSEGDTYQPQHF. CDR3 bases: TGTGCCACCAGTGAGGGGGACACCTATCAGCCCCAGCATTTT.

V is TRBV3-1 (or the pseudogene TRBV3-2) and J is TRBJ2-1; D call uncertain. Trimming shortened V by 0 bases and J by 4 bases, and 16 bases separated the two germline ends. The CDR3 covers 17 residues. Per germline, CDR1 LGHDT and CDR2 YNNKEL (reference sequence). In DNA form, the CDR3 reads TGTGCCAGCAGCCAAGAGACTTTTCATAACCCTTACAATGAGCAGTTCTTC. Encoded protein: CASSQETFHNPYNEQFF.

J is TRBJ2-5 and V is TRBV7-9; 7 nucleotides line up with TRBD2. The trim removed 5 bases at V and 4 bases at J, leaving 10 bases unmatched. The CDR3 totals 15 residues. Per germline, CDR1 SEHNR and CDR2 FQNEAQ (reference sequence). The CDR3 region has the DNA TGTGCCAGCAGCCCCCGGTTGTTAGCGGGAGAGACCCAGTACTTC. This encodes CASSPRLLAGETQYF.

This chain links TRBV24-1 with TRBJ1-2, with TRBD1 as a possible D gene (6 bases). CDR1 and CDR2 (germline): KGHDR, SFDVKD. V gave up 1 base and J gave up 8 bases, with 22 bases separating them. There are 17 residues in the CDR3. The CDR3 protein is CATSDLSARTAARGYTF. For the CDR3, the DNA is TGTGCCACCAGTGATTTAAGTGCGAGGACAGCCGCACGGGGCTACACCTTC.

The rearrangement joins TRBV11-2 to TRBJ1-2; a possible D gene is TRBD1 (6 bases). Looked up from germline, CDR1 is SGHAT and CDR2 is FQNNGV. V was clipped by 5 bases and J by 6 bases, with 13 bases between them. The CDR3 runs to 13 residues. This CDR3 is CASSHRVTHGYTF. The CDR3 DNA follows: TGTGCCAGCAGCCACAGGGTAACCCATGGCTACACCTTC.

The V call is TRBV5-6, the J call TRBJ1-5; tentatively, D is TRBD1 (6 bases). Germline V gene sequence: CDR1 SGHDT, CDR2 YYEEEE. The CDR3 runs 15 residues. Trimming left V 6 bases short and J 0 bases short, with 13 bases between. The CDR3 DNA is TGTGCCAGCACCACGGGGGGGCATAGCAATCAGCCCCAGCATTTT. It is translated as CASTTGGHSNQPQHF.

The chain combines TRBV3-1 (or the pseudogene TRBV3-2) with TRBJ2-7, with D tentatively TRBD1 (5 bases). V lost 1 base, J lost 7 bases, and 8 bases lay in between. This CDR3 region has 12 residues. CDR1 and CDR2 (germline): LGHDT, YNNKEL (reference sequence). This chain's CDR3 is CASSQAAGEQYF. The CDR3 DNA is TGTGCCAGCAGCCAAGCGGCAGGGGAGCAGTACTTC.

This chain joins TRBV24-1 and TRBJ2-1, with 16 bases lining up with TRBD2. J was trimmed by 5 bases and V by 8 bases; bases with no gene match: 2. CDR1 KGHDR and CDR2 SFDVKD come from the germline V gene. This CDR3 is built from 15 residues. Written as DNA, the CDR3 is TGTGCCACCACCGGGACTAGCGGGAGGGACAATGAGCAGTTCTTC. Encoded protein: CATTGTSGRDNEQFF.

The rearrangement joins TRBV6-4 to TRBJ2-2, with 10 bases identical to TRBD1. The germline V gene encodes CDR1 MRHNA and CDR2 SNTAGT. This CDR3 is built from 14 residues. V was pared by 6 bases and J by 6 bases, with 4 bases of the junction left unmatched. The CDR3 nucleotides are TGTGCCAGCAGCCCCGGGACAGGGGCCGGGGAGCTGTTTTTT. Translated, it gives CASSPGTGAGELFF.

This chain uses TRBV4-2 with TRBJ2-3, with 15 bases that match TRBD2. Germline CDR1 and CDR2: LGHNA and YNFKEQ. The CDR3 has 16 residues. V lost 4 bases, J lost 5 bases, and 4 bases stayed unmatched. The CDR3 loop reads CASSRTSGGAQDTQYF. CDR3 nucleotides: TGTGCCAGCAGCCGGACTAGCGGGGGGGCTCAAGATACGCAGTATTTT.

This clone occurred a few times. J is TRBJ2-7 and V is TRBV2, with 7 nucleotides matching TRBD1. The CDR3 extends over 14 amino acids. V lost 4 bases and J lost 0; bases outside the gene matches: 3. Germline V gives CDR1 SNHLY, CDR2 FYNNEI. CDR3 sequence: CASSGRDSSYEQYF. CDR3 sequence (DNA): TGTGCCAGCAGTGGTCGGGACAGCTCCTACGAGCAGTACTTC.

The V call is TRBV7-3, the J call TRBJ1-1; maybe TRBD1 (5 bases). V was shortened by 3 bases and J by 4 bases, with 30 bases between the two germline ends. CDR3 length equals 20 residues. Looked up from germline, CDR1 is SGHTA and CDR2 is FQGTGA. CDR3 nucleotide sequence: TGTGCCAGCAGCTTGAGGCCTTTAGACAGCCCCTCCAGGAGGGTCACTGAAGCTTTCTTT. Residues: CASSLRPLDSPSRRVTEAFF.

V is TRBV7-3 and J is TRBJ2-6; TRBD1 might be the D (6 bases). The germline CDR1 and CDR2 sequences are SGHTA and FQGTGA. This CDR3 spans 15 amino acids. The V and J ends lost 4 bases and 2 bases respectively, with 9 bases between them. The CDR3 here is CASSSWTAGANVLTF. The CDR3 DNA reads TGTGCCAGCAGCTCATGGACAGCTGGGGCCAACGTCCTGACTTTC.

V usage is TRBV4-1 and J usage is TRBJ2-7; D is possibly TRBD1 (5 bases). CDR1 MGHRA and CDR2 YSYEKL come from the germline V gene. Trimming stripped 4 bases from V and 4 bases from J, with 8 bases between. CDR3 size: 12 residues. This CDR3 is CASSPGNYEQYF. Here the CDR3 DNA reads TGCGCCAGCAGCCCAGGGAATTACGAGCAGTACTTC.

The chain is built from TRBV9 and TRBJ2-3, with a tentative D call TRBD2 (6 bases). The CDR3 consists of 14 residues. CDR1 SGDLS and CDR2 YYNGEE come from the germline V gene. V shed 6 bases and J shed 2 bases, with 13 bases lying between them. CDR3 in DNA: TGTGCCAGCACCAAGGGAGGAACCACAGATACGCAGTATTTT. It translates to CASTKGGTTDTQYF.

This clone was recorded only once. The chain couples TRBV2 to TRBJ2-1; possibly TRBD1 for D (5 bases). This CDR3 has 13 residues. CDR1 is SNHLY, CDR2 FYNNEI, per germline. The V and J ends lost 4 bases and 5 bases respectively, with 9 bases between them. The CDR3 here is CASSVMGHNEQFF. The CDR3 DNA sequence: TGTGCCAGCAGTGTGATGGGGCACAATGAGCAGTTCTTC. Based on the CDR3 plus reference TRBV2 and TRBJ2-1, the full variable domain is EPEVTQTPSHQVTQMGQEVILRCVPISNHLYFYWYRQILGQKVEFLVSFYNNEISEKSEIFDDQFSVERPDGSNFTLKIRSTKLEDSAMYFCASSVMGHNEQFFGPGTRLTVL.

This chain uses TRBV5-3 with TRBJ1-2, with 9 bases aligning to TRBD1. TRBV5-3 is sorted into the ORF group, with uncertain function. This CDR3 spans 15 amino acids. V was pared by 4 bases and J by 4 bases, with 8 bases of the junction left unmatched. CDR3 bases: TGTGCCAGAAGCCGGACAGGGGTGGAGGGCTATGGCTACACCTTC. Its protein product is CARSRTGVEGYGYTF.

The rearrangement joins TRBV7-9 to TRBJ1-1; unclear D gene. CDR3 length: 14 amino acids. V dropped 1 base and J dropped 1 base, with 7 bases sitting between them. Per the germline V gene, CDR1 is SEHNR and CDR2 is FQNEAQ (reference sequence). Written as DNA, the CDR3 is TGTGCCAGCAGCTTAGATATCAGGAACACTGAAGCTTTCTTT. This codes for CASSLDIRNTEAFF.

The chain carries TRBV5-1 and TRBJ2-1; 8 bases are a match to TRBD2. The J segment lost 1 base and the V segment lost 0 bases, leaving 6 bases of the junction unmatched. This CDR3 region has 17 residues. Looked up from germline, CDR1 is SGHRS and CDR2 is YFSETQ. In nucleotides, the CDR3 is TGCGCCAGCAGCTTGGGCGGGGGGAGTCCATCCTACAATGAGCAGTTCTTC. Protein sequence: CASSLGGGSPSYNEQFF.

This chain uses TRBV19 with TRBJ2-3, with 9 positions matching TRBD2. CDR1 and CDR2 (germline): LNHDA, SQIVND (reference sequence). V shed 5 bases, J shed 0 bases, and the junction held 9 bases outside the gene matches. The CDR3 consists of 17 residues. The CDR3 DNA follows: TGTGCCAGTAGTTTGGGGCCTAGCGGGGCGAGCACAGATACGCAGTATTTT. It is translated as CASSLGPSGASTDTQYF.

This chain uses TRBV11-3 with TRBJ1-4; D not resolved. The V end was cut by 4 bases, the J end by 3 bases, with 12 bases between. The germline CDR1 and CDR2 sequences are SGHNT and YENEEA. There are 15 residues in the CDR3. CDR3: CASSSTERANEKLFF. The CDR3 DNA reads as TGTGCCAGCAGCTCCACCGAAAGAGCTAATGAAAAACTGTTTTTT.

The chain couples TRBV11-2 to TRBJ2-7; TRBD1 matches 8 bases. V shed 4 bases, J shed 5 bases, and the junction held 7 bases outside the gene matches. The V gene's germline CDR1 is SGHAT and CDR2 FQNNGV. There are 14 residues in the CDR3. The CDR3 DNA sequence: TGTGCCAGCAGCTCCCGGACAGGGTCGAACGAGCAGTACTTC. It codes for CASSSRTGSNEQYF.

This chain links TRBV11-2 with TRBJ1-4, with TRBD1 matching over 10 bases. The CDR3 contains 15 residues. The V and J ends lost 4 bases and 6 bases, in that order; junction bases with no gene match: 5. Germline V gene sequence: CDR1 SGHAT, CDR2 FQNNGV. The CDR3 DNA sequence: TGTGCCAGCAGCTCGACAGGGGGCCTGGATGAAAAACTGTTTTTT. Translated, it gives CASSSTGGLDEKLFF.

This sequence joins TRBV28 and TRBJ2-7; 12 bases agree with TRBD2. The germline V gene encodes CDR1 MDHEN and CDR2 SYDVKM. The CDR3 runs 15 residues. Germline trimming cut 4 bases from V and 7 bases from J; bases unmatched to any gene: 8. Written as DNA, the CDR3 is TGTGCCAGCAGTTCTCCTGGACTAGCGGGACGTGAGCAGTACTTC. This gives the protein CASSSPGLAGREQYF.

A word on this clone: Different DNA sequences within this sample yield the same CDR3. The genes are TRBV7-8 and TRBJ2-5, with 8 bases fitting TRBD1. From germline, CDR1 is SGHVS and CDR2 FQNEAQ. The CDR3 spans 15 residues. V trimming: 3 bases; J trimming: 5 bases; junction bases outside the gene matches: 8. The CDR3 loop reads CASSFSGGAGETQYF. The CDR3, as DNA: TGTGCCAGCAGCTTCTCAGGGGGCGCAGGGGAGACCCAGTACTTC. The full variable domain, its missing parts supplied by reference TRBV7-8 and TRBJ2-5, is GAGVSQSPRYKVAKRGQDVALRCDPISGHVSLFWYQQALGQGPEFLTYFQNEAQLDKSGLPSDRFFAERPEGSVSTLKIQRTQQEDSAVYLCASSFSGGAGETQYFGPGTRLLVL.

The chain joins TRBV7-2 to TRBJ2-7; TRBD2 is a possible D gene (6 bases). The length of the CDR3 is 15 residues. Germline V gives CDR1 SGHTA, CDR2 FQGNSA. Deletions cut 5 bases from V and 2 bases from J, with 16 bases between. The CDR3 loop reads CASSHGGTKAYEQYF. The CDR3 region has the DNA TGTGCCAGCAGCCACGGGGGAACTAAAGCCTACGAGCAGTACTTC. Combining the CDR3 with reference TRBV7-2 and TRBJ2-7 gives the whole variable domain GAGVSQSPSNKVTEKGKDVELRCDPISGHTALYWYRQSLGQGLEFLIYFQGNSAPDKSGLPSDRFSAERTGGSVSTLTIQRTQQEDSAVYLCASSHGGTKAYEQYFGPGTRLTVT.

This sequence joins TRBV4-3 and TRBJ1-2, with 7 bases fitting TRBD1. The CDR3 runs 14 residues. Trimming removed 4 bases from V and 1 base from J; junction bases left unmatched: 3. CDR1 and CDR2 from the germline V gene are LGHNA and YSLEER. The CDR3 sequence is CASSRDRDNYGYTF. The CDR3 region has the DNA TGCGCCAGCAGCCGAGACAGGGATAACTATGGCTACACCTTC.

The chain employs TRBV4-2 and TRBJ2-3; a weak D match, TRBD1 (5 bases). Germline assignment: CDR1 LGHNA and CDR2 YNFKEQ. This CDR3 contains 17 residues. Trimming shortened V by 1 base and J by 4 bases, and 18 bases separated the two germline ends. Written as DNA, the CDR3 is TGTGCCAGCAGCCAAGGTTCGCGGAAAGGGGCTGCAGATACGCAGTATTTT. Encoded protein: CASSQGSRKGAADTQYF.

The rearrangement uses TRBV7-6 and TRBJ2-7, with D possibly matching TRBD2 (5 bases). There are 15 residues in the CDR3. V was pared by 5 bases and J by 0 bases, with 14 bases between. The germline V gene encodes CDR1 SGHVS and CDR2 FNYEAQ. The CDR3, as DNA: TGTGCCAGCAGCCTGGGCCCGGGGTCCTCCTACGAGCAGTACTTC. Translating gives CASSLGPGSSYEQYF. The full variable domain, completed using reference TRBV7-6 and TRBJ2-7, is GAGVSQSPRYKVTKRGQDVALRCDPISGHVSLYWYRQALGQGPEFLTYFNYEAQQDKSGLPNDRFSAERPEGSISTLTIQRTEQRDSAMYRCASSLGPGSSYEQYFGPGTRLTVT.

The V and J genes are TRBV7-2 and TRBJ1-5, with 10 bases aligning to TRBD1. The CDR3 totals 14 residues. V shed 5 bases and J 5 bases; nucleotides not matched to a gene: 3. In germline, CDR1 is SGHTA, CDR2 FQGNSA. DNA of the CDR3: TGTGCCAGCAGCCGCGGGACAGGGGATCAGCCCCAGCATTTT. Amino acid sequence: CASSRGTGDQPQHF.

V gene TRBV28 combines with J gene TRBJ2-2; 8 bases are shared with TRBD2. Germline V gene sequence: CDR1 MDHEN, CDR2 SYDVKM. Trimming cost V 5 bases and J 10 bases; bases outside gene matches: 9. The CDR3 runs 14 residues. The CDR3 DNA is TGTGCCAGCAGTCCTGGGACTAGGTTCAAGGAGCTGTTTTTT. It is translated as CASSPGTRFKELFF.